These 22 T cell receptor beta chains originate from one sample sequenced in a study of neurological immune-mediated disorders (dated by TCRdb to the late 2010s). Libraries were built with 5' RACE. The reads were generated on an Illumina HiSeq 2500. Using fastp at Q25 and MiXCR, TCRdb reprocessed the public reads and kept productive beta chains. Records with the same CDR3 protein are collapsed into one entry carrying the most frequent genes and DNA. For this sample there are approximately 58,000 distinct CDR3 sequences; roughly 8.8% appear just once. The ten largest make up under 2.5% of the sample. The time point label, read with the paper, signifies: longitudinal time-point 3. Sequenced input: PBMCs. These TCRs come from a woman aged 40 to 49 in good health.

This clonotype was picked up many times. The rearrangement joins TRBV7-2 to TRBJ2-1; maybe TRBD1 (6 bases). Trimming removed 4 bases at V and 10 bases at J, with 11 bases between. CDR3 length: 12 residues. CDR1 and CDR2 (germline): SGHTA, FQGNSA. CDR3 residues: CASSSPGQEQFF. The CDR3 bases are TGTGCCAGCAGCTCGCCGGGACAAGAGCAGTTCTTC.

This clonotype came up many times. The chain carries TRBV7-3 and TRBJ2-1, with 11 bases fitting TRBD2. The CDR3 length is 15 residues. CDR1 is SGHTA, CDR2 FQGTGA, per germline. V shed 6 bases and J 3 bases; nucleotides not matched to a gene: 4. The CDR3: CASRSGTSGYNEQFF. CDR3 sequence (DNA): TGTGCCAGCAGGTCCGGGACTAGCGGCTACAATGAGCAGTTCTTC.

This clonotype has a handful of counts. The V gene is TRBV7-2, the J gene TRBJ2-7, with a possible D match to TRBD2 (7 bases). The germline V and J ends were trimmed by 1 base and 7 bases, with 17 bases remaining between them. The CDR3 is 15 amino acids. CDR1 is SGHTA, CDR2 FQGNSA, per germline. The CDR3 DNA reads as TGTGCCAGCAGCTTAGGAGGCGGGGGCCGTCGGGAGCAGTACTTC. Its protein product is CASSLGGGGRREQYF. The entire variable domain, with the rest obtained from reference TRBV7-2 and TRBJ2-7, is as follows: GAGVSQSPSNKVTEKGKDVELRCDPISGHTALYWYRQSLGQGLEFLIYFQGNSAPDKSGLPSDRFSAERTGGSVSTLTIQRTQQEDSAVYLCASSLGGGGRREQYFGPGTRLTVT.

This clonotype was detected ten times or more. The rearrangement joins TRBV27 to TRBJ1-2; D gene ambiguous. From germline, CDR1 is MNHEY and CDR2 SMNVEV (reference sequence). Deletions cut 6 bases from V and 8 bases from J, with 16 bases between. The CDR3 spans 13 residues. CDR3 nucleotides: TGTGCCAGCAGGGAACAGCGAACCGGGGGCTACACCTTC. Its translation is CASREQRTGGYTF.

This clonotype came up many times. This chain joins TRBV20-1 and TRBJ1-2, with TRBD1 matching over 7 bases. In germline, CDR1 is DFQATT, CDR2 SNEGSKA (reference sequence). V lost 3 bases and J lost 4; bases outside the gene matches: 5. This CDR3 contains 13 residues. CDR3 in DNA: TGCAGTGCTAGCGCAGGGGGGACCTATGGCTACACCTTC. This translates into CSASAGGTYGYTF.

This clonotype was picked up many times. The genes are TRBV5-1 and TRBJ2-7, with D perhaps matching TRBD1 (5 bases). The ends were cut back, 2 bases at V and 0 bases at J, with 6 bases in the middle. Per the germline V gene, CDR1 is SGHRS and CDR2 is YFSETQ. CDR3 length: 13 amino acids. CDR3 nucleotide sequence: TGCGCCAGCAGCTTTCAGGGCTCCTACGAGCAGTACTTC. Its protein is CASSFQGSYEQYF.

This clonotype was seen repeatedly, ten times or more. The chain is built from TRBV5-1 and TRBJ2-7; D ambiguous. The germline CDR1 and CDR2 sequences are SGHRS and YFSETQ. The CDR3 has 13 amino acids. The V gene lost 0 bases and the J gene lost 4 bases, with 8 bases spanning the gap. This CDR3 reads CASSLDQEYEQYF. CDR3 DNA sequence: TGCGCCAGCAGCTTGGATCAGGAATACGAGCAGTACTTC.

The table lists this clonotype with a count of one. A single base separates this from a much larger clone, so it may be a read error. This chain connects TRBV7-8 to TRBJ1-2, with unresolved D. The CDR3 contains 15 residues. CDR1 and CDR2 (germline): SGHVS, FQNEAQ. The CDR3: CASSLVPGMSYGCTF. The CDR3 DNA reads TGTGCCAGCAGCTTAGTACCCGGGATGAGCTATGGCTGCACCTTC.

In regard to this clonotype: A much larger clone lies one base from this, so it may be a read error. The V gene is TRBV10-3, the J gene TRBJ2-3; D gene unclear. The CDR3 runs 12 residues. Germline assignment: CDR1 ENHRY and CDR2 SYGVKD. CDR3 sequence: CTSSYPSDTQYF. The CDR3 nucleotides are TGTACCAGCAGTTACCCGTCGGATACGCAGTATTTT.

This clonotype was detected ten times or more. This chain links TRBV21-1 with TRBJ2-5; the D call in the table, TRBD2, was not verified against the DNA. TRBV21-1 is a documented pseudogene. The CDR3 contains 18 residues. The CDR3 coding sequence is TGTGCCAGCAGCAAAGCCGGACTAGCGGGAGGGCTGGGAGAGACCCAGTACTTC. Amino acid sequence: CASSKAGLAGGLGETQYF.

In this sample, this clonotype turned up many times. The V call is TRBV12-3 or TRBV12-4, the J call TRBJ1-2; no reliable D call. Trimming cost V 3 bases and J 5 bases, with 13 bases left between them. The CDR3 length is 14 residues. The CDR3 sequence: CASSLTLSDYGYTF. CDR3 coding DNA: TGTGCCAGCAGTTTGACCCTGTCCGATTATGGCTACACCTTC.

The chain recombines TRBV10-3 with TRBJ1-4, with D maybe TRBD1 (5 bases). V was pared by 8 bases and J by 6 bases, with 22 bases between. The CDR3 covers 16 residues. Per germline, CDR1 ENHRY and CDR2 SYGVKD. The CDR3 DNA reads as TGTGCCATCCGTGGACCCCCGGCAGGGTCTCATGAAAAACTGTTTTTT. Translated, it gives CAIRGPPAGSHEKLFF.

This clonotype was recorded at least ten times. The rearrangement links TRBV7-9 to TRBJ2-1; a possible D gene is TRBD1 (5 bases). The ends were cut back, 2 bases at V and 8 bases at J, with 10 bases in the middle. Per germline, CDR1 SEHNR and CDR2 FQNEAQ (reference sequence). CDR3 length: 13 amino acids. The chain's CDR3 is CASSLNSRDEQFF. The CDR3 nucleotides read TGTGCCAGCAGCTTAAATAGCAGGGATGAGCAGTTCTTC.

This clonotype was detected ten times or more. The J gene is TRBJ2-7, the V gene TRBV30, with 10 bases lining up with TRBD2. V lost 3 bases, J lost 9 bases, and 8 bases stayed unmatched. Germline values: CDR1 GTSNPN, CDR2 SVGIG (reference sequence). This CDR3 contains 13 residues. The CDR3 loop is CAWRKAGGGGQYF. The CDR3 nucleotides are TGTGCCTGGAGAAAAGCGGGAGGGGGCGGGCAGTACTTC.

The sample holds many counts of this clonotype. DNA for the CDR3: TGTGCCAGCAGTTTACGCAGGAGCAACACAGATACGCAGTATTTT. Amino acids: CASSLRRSNTDTQYF. The chain couples TRBV12-3 or TRBV12-4 to TRBJ2-3, with D uncertain. CDR3 length equals 15 residues. Trimming removed 2 bases from V and 2 bases from J, with 11 bases in between.

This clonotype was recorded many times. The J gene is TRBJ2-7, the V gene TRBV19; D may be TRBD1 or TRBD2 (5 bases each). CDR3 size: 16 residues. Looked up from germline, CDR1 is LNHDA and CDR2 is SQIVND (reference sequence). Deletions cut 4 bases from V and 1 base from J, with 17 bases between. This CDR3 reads CASSTPGQTSSYEQYF. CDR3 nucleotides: TGTGCCAGTAGTACCCCGGGGCAGACCTCATCCTACGAGCAGTACTTC.

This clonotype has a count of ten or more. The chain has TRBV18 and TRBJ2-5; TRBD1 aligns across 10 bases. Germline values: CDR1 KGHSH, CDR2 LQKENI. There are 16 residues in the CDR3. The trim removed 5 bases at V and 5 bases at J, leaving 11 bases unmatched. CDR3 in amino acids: CASSATGTGASETQYF. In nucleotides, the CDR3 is TGTGCCAGCTCAGCAACCGGGACAGGGGCTTCGGAGACCCAGTACTTC.

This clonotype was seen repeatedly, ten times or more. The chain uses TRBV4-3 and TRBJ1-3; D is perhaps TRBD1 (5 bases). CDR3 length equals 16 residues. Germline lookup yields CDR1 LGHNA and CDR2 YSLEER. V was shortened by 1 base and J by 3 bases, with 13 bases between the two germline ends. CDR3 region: CASSQGWTDNGNTIYF. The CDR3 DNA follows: TGCGCCAGCAGCCAAGGATGGACGGACAATGGAAACACCATATATTTT.

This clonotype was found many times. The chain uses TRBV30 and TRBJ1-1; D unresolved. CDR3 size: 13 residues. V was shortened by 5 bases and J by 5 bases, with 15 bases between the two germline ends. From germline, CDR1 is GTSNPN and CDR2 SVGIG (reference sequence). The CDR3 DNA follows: TGTGCCTGGGAGAGGAGTTTGAGGACTGAAGCTTTCTTT. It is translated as CAWERSLRTEAFF.

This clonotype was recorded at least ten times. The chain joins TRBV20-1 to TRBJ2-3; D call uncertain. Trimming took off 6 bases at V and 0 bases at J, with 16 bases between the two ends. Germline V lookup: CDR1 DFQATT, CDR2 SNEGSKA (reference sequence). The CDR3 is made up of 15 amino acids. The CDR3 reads CSALPFRASTDTQYF. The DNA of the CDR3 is TGCAGTGCCCTACCGTTTAGAGCTAGCACAGATACGCAGTATTTT.

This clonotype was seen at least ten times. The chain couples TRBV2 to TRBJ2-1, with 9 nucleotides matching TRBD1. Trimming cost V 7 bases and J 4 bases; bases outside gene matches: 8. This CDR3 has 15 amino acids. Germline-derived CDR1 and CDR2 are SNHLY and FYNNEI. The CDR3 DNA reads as TGTGCCAGCACATTACAGGGGGCCCTTTACAATGAGCAGTTCTTC. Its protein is CASTLQGALYNEQFF. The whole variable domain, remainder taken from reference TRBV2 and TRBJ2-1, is EPEVTQTPSHQVTQMGQEVILRCVPISNHLYFYWYRQILGQKVEFLVSFYNNEISEKSEIFDDQFSVERPDGSNFTLKIRSTKLEDSAMYFCASTLQGALYNEQFFGPGTRLTVL.

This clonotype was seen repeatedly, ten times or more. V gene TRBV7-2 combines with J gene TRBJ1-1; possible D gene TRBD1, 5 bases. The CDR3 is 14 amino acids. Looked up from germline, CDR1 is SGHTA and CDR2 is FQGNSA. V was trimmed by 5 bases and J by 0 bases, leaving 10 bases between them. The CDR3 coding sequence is TGTGCCAGCAGCCCCGGGACGGTGAACACTGAAGCTTTCTTT. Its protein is CASSPGTVNTEAFF. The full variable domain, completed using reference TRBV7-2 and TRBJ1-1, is GAGVSQSPSNKVTEKGKDVELRCDPISGHTALYWYRQSLGQGLEFLIYFQGNSAPDKSGLPSDRFSAERTGGSVSTLTIQRTQQEDSAVYLCASSPGTVNTEAFFGQGTRLTVV.